This T cell receptor (beta chain) was sequenced during a study of a mutant IDH1 vaccine in newly diagnosed glioma. Study details: Vaccines were begun 4-6 weeks after radiotherapy alone, or with temozolomide cycles.

Clones were read by immunoSEQ multiplex PCR, and TCRdb kept only the in-frame ones, dropping some. The table includes some 80,000 clones, more than 80% detected once. Concerning this clone itself: Its antigen remains unidentified.

Described time point: week 23, last vaccination. Each vaccine dose was 300 ug of mutant IDH1 20-mer peptide, with topical imiquimod. Sequencing used PBMCs, obtained from a glioma patient whose treatment included an IDH1 peptide vaccine. This sequence originates from a woman between 45 and 60 years old with glioma.

The CDR3 DNA follows: TGTGCTAGTGGTTTGGGACAGGGGGCCTACAATGAGCAGTTCTTC. Its protein is CASGLGQGAYNEQFF. The genes are TRBV12-5 and TRBJ2-1, with 9 bases aligning to TRBD1. Germline CDR1 is LGHNT and CDR2 is FRNRAP. V was pared by 1 base and J by 2 bases, with 0 bases of the junction left unmatched. The CDR3 is 15 residues long. Looking up the rest from reference TRBV12-5 and TRBJ2-1 gives the full variable domain: DARVTQTPRHKVTEMGQEVTMRCQPILGHNTVFWYRQTMMQGLELLAYFRNRAPLDDSGMPKDRFSAEMPDATLATLKIQPSEPRDSAVYFCASGLGQGAYNEQFFGPGTRLTVL.